The 2 T cell receptor beta chains listed next were all sequenced from one sample in a study of OX40 agonist ivuxolimab in advanced cancers. The library came from the immunoSEQ multiplex PCR assay. This immuneACCESS table, as held by TCRdb, lists in-frame sequences with V and J called but not all clones. Of the missing ones, under half trace to an unresolved V gene in checked studies; the others have no known cause. Present in this sample are 30,000 to 40,000 clones, more than 65% of which were seen just once. Roughly 14% of the sample belongs to the ten largest clones. The sequencing used CD4+ or CD8+ T cells sorted from blood, collected in a trial of the OX40 agonist ivuxolimab. The receptor set was obtained from an adult with an advanced solid tumor such as melanoma, head and neck, liver or kidney cancer.

The V call is TRBV7-2, the J call TRBJ1-6, with 7 bases identical to TRBD1. V lost 5 bases, J lost 6 bases, and 4 bases stayed unmatched. CDR1 SGHTA and CDR2 FQGNSA come from the germline V gene. The length of the CDR3 is 14 residues. In DNA, the CDR3 is TGTGCCAGCAGCCCAGGGACAGTTAATTCACCCCTCCACTTT. Encoded protein: CASSPGTVNSPLHF.

This clone was found once. The genes are TRBV7-9 and TRBJ2-5; D is unclear. This CDR3 comprises 11 residues. Germline loops: CDR1 SEHNR, CDR2 FQNEAQ (reference sequence). Trimming stripped 5 bases from V and 4 bases from J, with 5 bases between. CDR3 in amino acids: CASSPGETQYF. CDR3 DNA: TGTGCCAGCAGCCCCGGAGAGACCCAGTACTTC.